Below are 21 T cell receptor beta chains sequenced from a single sample in a study of blood T cell repertoires in COVID-19. Assay: immunoSEQ multiplex PCR; the TCRdb copy retains only in-frame clones and omits some. The sample lists under 300,000 clones; nearly 90% were seen once. Sequenced: peripheral blood. Receptors were obtained from a woman in her thirties or forties who had recovered from COVID-19.

The chain employs TRBV7-8 and TRBJ1-5, with a tentative D call TRBD1 (6 bases). CDR3 size: 16 residues. Trimming pared 5 bases from V and 7 bases from J, leaving 21 bases between. Germline V lookup: CDR1 SGHVS, CDR2 FQNEAQ. CDR3: CASSERQKGVGQPQHF. CDR3 bases: TGTGCCAGCAGCGAGCGGCAGAAGGGGGTTGGACAGCCCCAGCATTTT. Full variable domain (remainder filled in from reference TRBV7-8 and TRBJ1-5): GAGVSQSPRYKVAKRGQDVALRCDPISGHVSLFWYQQALGQGPEFLTYFQNEAQLDKSGLPSDRFFAERPEGSVSTLKIQRTQQEDSAVYLCASSERQKGVGQPQHFGDGTRLSIL.

The chain has TRBV3-1 (or the pseudogene TRBV3-2) and TRBJ2-5; D is perhaps TRBD1 (5 bases). The CDR3 is 15 amino acids. Germline values: CDR1 LGHDT, CDR2 YNNKEL (reference sequence). Trimming shortened V by 1 base and J by 1 base, and 10 bases separated the two germline ends. The CDR3 here is CASSQGLGAQETQYF. The CDR3 nucleotides read TGTGCCAGCAGCCAAGGGCTAGGGGCCCAAGAGACCCAGTACTTC.

V gene TRBV6-5 combines with J gene TRBJ2-1; D possibly corresponds to TRBD1 (5 bases). The CDR3 spans 15 residues. Trimming pared 2 bases from V and 6 bases from J, leaving 14 bases between. The germline V gene has CDR1 MNHEY and CDR2 SVGAGI. The DNA for the CDR3 is TGTGCCAGCAGTTACCAGGGTCTAACTATCAATGAGCAGTTCTTC. Amino acid sequence: CASSYQGLTINEQFF.

The rearrangement uses TRBV29-1 and TRBJ1-2, with no clear D. CDR3 length equals 12 residues. Germline V gene data show CDR1 as SQVTM and CDR2 as ANQGSEA. The germline V and J ends were trimmed by 1 base and 5 bases, with 8 bases remaining between them. This chain's CDR3 is CSVEGEGYGYTF. As DNA, the CDR3 is TGCAGCGTTGAAGGGGAGGGTTATGGCTACACCTTC.

This clone was found once. V usage is TRBV7-3 and J usage is TRBJ2-5, with 9 nucleotides matching TRBD2. The V segment lost 2 bases and the J segment 5 bases; nucleotides outside the gene matches: 9. The CDR3 spans 16 residues. Germline V lookup: CDR1 SGHTA, CDR2 FQGTGA. The CDR3 spells CASSLLPGLASETQYF. CDR3 sequence (DNA): TGTGCCAGCAGCTTACTTCCGGGACTAGCTTCGGAGACCCAGTACTTC.

The chain uses TRBV6-5 and TRBJ1-3; possibly TRBD1 for D (6 bases). The germline V and J ends were trimmed by 7 bases and 0 bases, with 10 bases remaining between them. The germline V gene has CDR1 MNHEY and CDR2 SVGAGI. This CDR3 region has 14 residues. CDR3 coding DNA: TGTGCCAGCAACAGGGCCTCCTCTGGAAACACCATATATTTT. Its protein product is CASNRASSGNTIYF.

The chain employs TRBV28 and TRBJ1-5, with TRBD1 matching 10 bases. In germline, CDR1 is MDHEN, CDR2 SYDVKM. V lost 4 bases, J lost 1 base, and 10 bases stayed unmatched. This CDR3 has 18 amino acids. The CDR3 sequence: CASSWGTGEVASNQPQHF. CDR3 DNA sequence: TGTGCCAGCAGTTGGGGGACAGGGGAGGTAGCAAGCAATCAGCCCCAGCATTTT.

The J gene is TRBJ2-7, the V gene TRBV12-2; the table gives TRBD1 as D, unverified against the DNA. TRBV12-2 is termed a pseudogene. This CDR3 has 20 amino acids. The CDR3 DNA reads as TGTGCAAGTCCCACCCCCCTACAGGACAGGGAACGGAGAGGGAGTTACGAGCAGTACTTC. Protein product: CASPTPLQDRERRGSYEQYF.

V and J are TRBV16 and TRBJ1-4; maybe TRBD1 (5 bases). Deletions cut 2 bases from V and 2 bases from J, with 9 bases between. The V gene's germline CDR1 is KGHSY and CDR2 FQNENV. The CDR3 is 15 residues long. CDR3 nucleotide sequence: TGTGCCAGCAGCCAACAGGGTCTCACTAATGAAAAACTGTTTTTT. This translates into CASSQQGLTNEKLFF.

The chain recombines TRBV18 with TRBJ2-2; possible D gene TRBD2, 6 bases. The CDR3 contains 15 residues. Germline loops: CDR1 KGHSH, CDR2 LQKENI. Trimming stripped 0 bases from V and 9 bases from J, with 14 bases between. The CDR3 sequence is CASSPPDGSLRELFF. CDR3 nucleotide sequence: TGTGCCAGCTCACCACCGGACGGGAGCCTGAGGGAGCTGTTTTTT.

A single count supports this clone. The rearrangement links TRBV2 to TRBJ2-6, with a tentative D call TRBD2 (5 bases). Germline lookup yields CDR1 SNHLY and CDR2 FYNNEI. The length of the CDR3 is 14 residues. Trimming stripped 4 bases from V and 3 bases from J, with 7 bases between. CDR3 bases: TGTGCCAGCAGTGGGACTCGTGGGGCCAACGTCCTGACTTTC. Translation: CASSGTRGANVLTF.

Details on this clone: The same CDR3 is also encoded by other DNA sequences in this sample. This chain links TRBV20-1 with TRBJ2-3; the D is unclear. The ends were cut back, 3 bases at V and 6 bases at J, with 7 bases in the middle. CDR3 size: 11 residues. Germline lookup yields CDR1 DFQATT and CDR2 SNEGSKA (reference sequence). This CDR3 reads CSARSGDTQYF. CDR3 nucleotides: TGCAGTGCTAGGTCCGGGGATACGCAGTATTTT.

This clone was observed a single time. The chain recombines TRBV5-5 with TRBJ2-7; 7 bases match TRBD1. The CDR3 is made up of 12 amino acids. The V gene end was trimmed by 5 bases and the J gene end by 6 bases; junction bases not matched to a gene: 5. Germline CDR1 is SGHKS and CDR2 is YYEKEE (reference sequence). The CDR3 reads CASRVNRGEQYF. In DNA, the CDR3 is TGTGCCAGCAGGGTGAACAGGGGCGAGCAGTACTTC.

J is TRBJ2-7 and V is TRBV4-3; TRBD2 aligns across 8 bases. Germline CDR1 is LGHNA and CDR2 is YSLEER. Trimming at V came to 2 bases and at J to 4 bases, leaving 10 bases not matched to a gene. The CDR3 consists of 16 residues. Written as DNA, the CDR3 is TGCGCCAGCAGCCAAAACTTAGCGGGGAGTCGGTACGAGCAGTACTTC. Protein product: CASSQNLAGSRYEQYF.

The chain joins TRBV2 to TRBJ2-4; D is ambiguous. Germline CDR1 and CDR2: SNHLY and FYNNEI. The CDR3 runs to 19 residues. Trimming stripped 1 base from V and 1 base from J, with 20 bases between. The DNA of the CDR3 is TGTGCCAGCAGTGAAGAGTCGCCCTCCGCGCATCTGGCCAAAAACATTCAGTACTTC. The encoded protein is CASSEESPSAHLAKNIQYF.

V gene TRBV6-5 combines with J gene TRBJ1-6, with D tentatively TRBD1 (5 bases). The CDR3 consists of 15 residues. Germline CDR1 reads MNHEY; CDR2 reads SVGAGI. V was trimmed by 6 bases and J by 0 bases, leaving 9 bases between them. CDR3 nucleotides: TGTGCCAGCAGAACCGACAGCTCCTATAATTCACCCCTCCACTTT. Translated, it gives CASRTDSSYNSPLHF.

This clone was observed a single time. The chain recombines TRBV7-6 with TRBJ2-2; maybe TRBD1 (5 bases). Germline CDR1 SGHVS, CDR2 FNYEAQ. The CDR3 is made up of 14 amino acids. The V end lost 3 bases, the J end lost 4 bases, and 9 bases lay between the germline ends. For the CDR3, the DNA is TGTGCCAGCAGCTTGGAAGGGGTCACCGGGGAGCTGTTTTTT. Translation: CASSLEGVTGELFF.

This sequence joins TRBV5-1 and TRBJ2-5, with 13 nucleotides matching TRBD2. V trimming: 1 base; J trimming: 1 base; junction bases outside the gene matches: 1. The germline gives CDR1 SGHRS, CDR2 YFSETQ. The CDR3 consists of 16 residues. The CDR3 here is CASSLRLAGGQETQYF. As DNA, the CDR3 is TGCGCCAGCAGCTTGAGACTAGCGGGGGGCCAAGAGACCCAGTACTTC.

This clone was counted once. The chain joins TRBV15 to TRBJ2-7, with TRBD1 matching over 9 bases. The ends lost 0 bases at V and 1 base at J; junction bases unmatched: 4. Germline CDR1 LNHNV, CDR2 YYDKDF (reference sequence). The CDR3 extends over 16 amino acids. The chain's CDR3 is CATSRDFGQGSYEQYF. The CDR3, as DNA: TGTGCCACCAGCAGAGATTTTGGACAGGGGTCCTACGAGCAGTACTTC.

The chain joins TRBV29-1 to TRBJ2-5, with D tentatively TRBD1 (6 bases). CDR3 length: 15 amino acids. From germline, CDR1 is SQVTM and CDR2 ANQGSEA. Trimming took 6 bases from V and 1 from J, leaving 18 bases between them. CDR3: CSVGWETGPQETQYF. The CDR3 region has the DNA TGCAGCGTCGGGTGGGAGACAGGACCCCAAGAGACCCAGTACTTC. The variable domain in full, with the rest retrieved from reference TRBV29-1 and TRBJ2-5, is SAVISQKPSRDICQRGTSLTIQCQVDSQVTMMFWYRQQPGQSLTLIATANQGSEATYESGFVIDKFPISRPNLTFSTLTVSNMSPEDSSIYLCSVGWETGPQETQYFGPGTRLLVL.

The gene calls are TRBV7-2 and TRBJ2-3, with 13 bases fitting TRBD2. The CDR3 totals 17 residues. Per the germline V gene, CDR1 is SGHTA and CDR2 is FQGNSA. Losses at the gene ends were 5 bases for V and 2 bases for J; bases not matched to a gene: 7. Here the CDR3 reads CASSQRTSGGPTDTQYF. The CDR3 DNA follows: TGTGCCAGCAGCCAGAGGACTAGCGGGGGACCCACAGATACGCAGTATTTT.